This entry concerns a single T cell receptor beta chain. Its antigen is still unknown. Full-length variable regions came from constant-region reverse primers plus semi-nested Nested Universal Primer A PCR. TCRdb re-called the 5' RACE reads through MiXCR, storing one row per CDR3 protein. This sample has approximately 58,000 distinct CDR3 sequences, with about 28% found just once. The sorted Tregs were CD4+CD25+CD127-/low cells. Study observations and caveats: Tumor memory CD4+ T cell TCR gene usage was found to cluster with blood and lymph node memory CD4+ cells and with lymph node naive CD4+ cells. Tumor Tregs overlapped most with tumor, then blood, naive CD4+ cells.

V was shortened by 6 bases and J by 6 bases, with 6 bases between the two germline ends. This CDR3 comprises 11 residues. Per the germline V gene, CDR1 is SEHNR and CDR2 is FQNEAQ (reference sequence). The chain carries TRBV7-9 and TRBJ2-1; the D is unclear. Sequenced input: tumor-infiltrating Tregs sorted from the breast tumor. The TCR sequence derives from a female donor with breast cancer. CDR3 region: CASSLGNEQFF. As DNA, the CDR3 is TGTGCCAGCAGTCTGGGCAATGAGCAGTTCTTC.